Presented here are 27 T cell receptor beta chains from one specimen sequenced in a study of blood T cell repertoires in COVID-19. Some clones are missing from TCRdb's copy, which holds only in-frame ones; the method was immunoSEQ multiplex PCR. The table includes 130,000 to 150,000 clones, around 80% detected once. The material sequenced was peripheral blood. The receptors come from a man in his 60s with active or convalescent COVID-19.

The table lists this clone with a count of one. This chain connects TRBV4-3 to TRBJ1-1, with D unclear. CDR1 is LGHNA, CDR2 YSLEER, per germline. V was trimmed by 5 bases and J by 0 bases, leaving 7 bases between them. The CDR3 covers 13 residues. CDR3 protein: CASSFTVNTEAFF. The CDR3 nucleotides are TGCGCCAGCAGCTTCACAGTGAACACTGAAGCTTTCTTT.

The table lists this clone with a count of one. The J gene is TRBJ2-6, the V gene TRBV5-1; no clear D. CDR3 size: 16 residues. Germline V CDR1 and CDR2: SGHRS, YFSETQ. V was cut by 0 bases and J by 0 bases, with 7 bases left in between. This CDR3 is CASSLVAASGANVLTF. As DNA, the CDR3 is TGCGCCAGCAGCTTGGTTGCGGCCTCTGGGGCCAACGTCCTGACTTTC.

Only a few counts were recorded for this clone. CDR3 coding DNA: TGCGCCAGCAGCCAAGATGAGGTTTTAAACTATGGCTACACCTTC. It is translated as CASSQDEVLNYGYTF. This chain joins TRBV4-1 and TRBJ1-2; D gene uncertain. Germline loops: CDR1 MGHRA, CDR2 YSYEKL. The CDR3 sequence is 15 residues long. The ends were cut back, 0 bases at V and 2 bases at J, with 10 bases in the middle.

This clone appeared once. The rearrangement joins TRBV4-3 to TRBJ2-1, with 10 nucleotides matching TRBD1. Germline values: CDR1 LGHNA, CDR2 YSLEER. This CDR3 has 16 residues. V shed 3 bases and J 8 bases; nucleotides not matched to a gene: 10. DNA for the CDR3: TGCGCCAGCAGCCAGGGGACAGGGGTACTCTTCGATGAGCAGTTCTTC. This translates into CASSQGTGVLFDEQFF.

The J gene is TRBJ2-2, the V gene TRBV5-1, with 7 bases matching TRBD2. This CDR3 spans 16 amino acids. The ends lost 5 bases at V and 5 bases at J; junction bases unmatched: 12. Germline loops: CDR1 SGHRS, CDR2 YFSETQ. The CDR3: CASRRTTGGGTGELFF. CDR3 coding DNA: TGCGCCAGCAGGCGAACTACCGGGGGAGGGACCGGGGAGCTGTTTTTT.

The chain carries TRBV27 and TRBJ2-5; TRBD2 matches 11 bases. The CDR3 is 17 amino acids. Per the germline V gene, CDR1 is MNHEY and CDR2 is SMNVEV (reference sequence). V shed 5 bases and J 1 base; nucleotides not matched to a gene: 9. The CDR3 is CASSPIAGGYGQETQYF. CDR3 sequence (DNA): TGTGCCAGCAGTCCAATAGCGGGAGGGTACGGCCAAGAGACCCAGTACTTC.

In this sample, this clone turned up a few times. The V and J genes are TRBV28 and TRBJ1-1; TRBD1 aligns across 10 bases. Germline V gene lookup returns CDR1 MDHEN and CDR2 SYDVKM. CDR3 length: 14 amino acids. V trimming: 4 bases; J trimming: 2 bases; junction bases outside the gene matches: 1. CDR3 loop: CASSSTGGNTEAFF. The CDR3 bases are TGTGCCAGCAGTTCGACAGGGGGCAACACTGAAGCTTTCTTT.

The chain has TRBV6-6 and TRBJ2-3; 12 bases are shared with TRBD2. There are 17 residues in the CDR3. V was pared by 5 bases and J by 1 base, with 7 bases of the junction left unmatched. CDR1 and CDR2 from the germline V gene are MNHNY and SVGAGI (reference sequence). The CDR3 region is CASSPSGGAGGTDTQYF. For the CDR3, the DNA is TGTGCCAGCAGTCCTAGCGGGGGGGCCGGGGGCACAGATACGCAGTATTTT.

The chain uses TRBV9 and TRBJ2-3, with a weak D call TRBD1 (6 bases). The CDR3 is 15 residues long. Germline-derived CDR1 and CDR2 are SGDLS and YYNGEE. Trimming took off 4 bases at V and 1 base at J, with 13 bases between the two ends. In DNA form, the CDR3 reads TGTGCCAGCAGCAAGTCCCCAGGGGGCACAGATACGCAGTATTTT. Translated, it gives CASSKSPGGTDTQYF.

The chain joins TRBV7-2 to TRBJ1-1; no firm D call. The CDR3 consists of 14 residues. Germline values: CDR1 SGHTA, CDR2 FQGNSA. V was cut by 3 bases and J by 7 bases, with 15 bases left in between. The CDR3 sequence: CASSFEEGLGEAFF. DNA of the CDR3: TGTGCCAGCAGCTTCGAAGAGGGTTTGGGTGAAGCTTTCTTT. The entire variable domain, with the rest obtained from reference TRBV7-2 and TRBJ1-1, is as follows: GAGVSQSPSNKVTEKGKDVELRCDPISGHTALYWYRQSLGQGLEFLIYFQGNSAPDKSGLPSDRFSAERTGGSVSTLTIQRTQQEDSAVYLCASSFEEGLGEAFFGQGTRLTVV.

The chain links TRBV11-2 to TRBJ2-1, with 7 positions matching TRBD1. Germline-derived CDR1 and CDR2 are SGHAT and FQNNGV. V shed 4 bases, J shed 4 bases, and the junction held 10 bases outside the gene matches. The CDR3 consists of 16 residues. The CDR3 spells CASSSIPGQLYNEQFF. In nucleotides, the CDR3 is TGTGCCAGCAGCTCGATTCCGGGACAGCTATACAATGAGCAGTTCTTC.

The V call is TRBV5-8, the J call TRBJ1-3; 7 positions agree with TRBD1. CDR1 is SGHTS and CDR2 is YDEGEE in the germline V gene. The trim removed 4 bases at V and 1 base at J, leaving 17 bases unmatched. CDR3 size: 19 residues. The CDR3: CASSKTGTSFTPSGNTIYF. DNA of the CDR3: TGTGCCAGCAGCAAGACAGGGACGAGTTTTACACCTTCTGGAAACACCATATATTTT. Full variable domain (remainder filled in from reference TRBV5-8 and TRBJ1-3): EAGVTQSPTHLIKTRGQQATLRCSPISGHTSVYWYQQALGLGLQFLLWYDEGEERNRGNFPPRFSGRQFPNYSSELNVNALELEDSALYLCASSKTGTSFTPSGNTIYFGEGSWLTVV.

This clone came up a few times. J is TRBJ2-1 and V is TRBV2, with D possibly being TRBD1 (6 bases). The CDR3 runs 16 residues. Per germline, CDR1 SNHLY and CDR2 FYNNEI. V gave up 3 bases and J gave up 5 bases, with 17 bases separating them. The CDR3 DNA is TGTGCCAGCAGTGACCAGGGGCGAGGGGTTGACAATGAGCAGTTCTTC. It codes for CASSDQGRGVDNEQFF.

This clone has a handful of counts. This sequence joins TRBV7-9 and TRBJ2-7; D perhaps matches TRBD1 (5 bases). The CDR3 runs to 14 residues. Germline loops: CDR1 SEHNR, CDR2 FQNEAQ (reference sequence). The V end was cut by 5 bases, the J end by 6 bases, with 17 bases between. CDR3 amino acids: CASSQPGQGREQYF. CDR3 DNA: TGTGCCAGCAGCCAGCCCGGGCAGGGTCGCGAGCAGTACTTC.

The rearrangement uses TRBV24-1 and TRBJ2-7; possibly TRBD1 for D (6 bases). This CDR3 is built from 15 residues. Germline assignment: CDR1 KGHDR and CDR2 SFDVKD. V dropped 2 bases and J dropped 0 bases, with 10 bases sitting between them. CDR3 amino acids: CATSDWQGPSYEQYF. The CDR3 DNA is TGTGCCACCAGTGATTGGCAGGGGCCCTCCTACGAGCAGTACTTC.

The V and J genes are TRBV6-1 and TRBJ1-1; the match to TRBD1 covers 10 bases. V was clipped by 4 bases and J by 3 bases; unmatched bases: 14. Germline CDR1 MNHNS, CDR2 SASEGT. The CDR3 extends over 18 amino acids. CDR3 nucleotides: TGTGCCAGCAGTGGGGCGGACAGGGGGAGAGTTTTGGACACTGAAGCTTTCTTT. Translated: CASSGADRGRVLDTEAFF.

The chain links TRBV3-1 (or the pseudogene TRBV3-2) to TRBJ1-1; no firm D call. Trimming took off 3 bases at V and 6 bases at J, with 5 bases between the two ends. Germline V lookup: CDR1 LGHDT, CDR2 YNNKEL (reference sequence). The CDR3 covers 11 residues. As DNA, the CDR3 is TGTGCCAGCAGCCACCGGGCTGAAGCTTTCTTT. This sequence encodes CASSHRAEAFF.

This clone appeared a single time. J is TRBJ2-2 and V is TRBV5-1; 15 bases are a match to TRBD2. CDR3 length: 22 residues. Germline trimming cut 4 bases from V and 3 bases from J; bases unmatched to any gene: 19. Germline V gives CDR1 SGHRS, CDR2 YFSETQ. Here the CDR3 reads CASSQNTYPGTSGGFYTGELFF. Written as DNA, the CDR3 is TGCGCCAGCAGCCAAAACACTTACCCCGGGACTAGCGGGGGGTTCTACACCGGGGAGCTGTTTTTT.

This clone was picked up one time. The J gene is TRBJ2-1, the V gene TRBV2; 8 bases fit TRBD2. The CDR3 has 19 amino acids. Trimming took 0 bases from V and 4 from J; bases not matched to a gene: 14. The germline V gene encodes CDR1 SNHLY and CDR2 FYNNEI. Here the CDR3 DNA reads TGTGCCAGCAGTGAAGCGCCCGGGGGCGGTTCTAGCGGGTACAATGAGCAGTTCTTC. Its protein product is CASSEAPGGGSSGYNEQFF.

This clone is a singleton in its sample. As DNA, the CDR3 is TGTGCCAGCAGTTTCGACAGGGGGCGCGACTATGGCTACACCTTC. Its protein product is CASSFDRGRDYGYTF. The J gene is TRBJ1-2, the V gene TRBV27; 10 bases match TRBD1. Germline lookup yields CDR1 MNHEY and CDR2 SMNVEV (reference sequence). The CDR3 contains 15 residues. V shed 3 bases and J 3 bases; nucleotides not matched to a gene: 4.

Details on this clone: Within the sample, other DNA sequences also encode this same CDR3. The rearrangement joins TRBV30 to TRBJ1-4; D is uncertain. This CDR3 is 14 amino acids long. Between the trimmed V and J ends, which lost 1 base and 0 bases, there was a span of 6 bases. Germline V gives CDR1 GTSNPN, CDR2 SVGIG (reference sequence). CDR3 sequence (DNA): TGTGCCTGGAGTGAAGCGGCAACTAATGAAAAACTGTTTTTT. Amino acid sequence: CAWSEAATNEKLFF.

The chain recombines TRBV4-1 with TRBJ2-3; no clear D. The germline V gene encodes CDR1 MGHRA and CDR2 YSYEKL. V was cut by 0 bases and J by 1 base, with 5 bases left in between. The CDR3 loop spans 14 amino acids. CDR3 sequence (DNA): TGCGCCAGCAGCCAAGATCCAGGCACAGATACGCAGTATTTT. Protein: CASSQDPGTDTQYF.

J is TRBJ2-7 and V is TRBV11-2; no clear D gene. The CDR3 length is 11 residues. V shed 5 bases and J shed 2 bases, with 4 bases lying between them. Germline lookup yields CDR1 SGHAT and CDR2 FQNNGV. The CDR3 bases are TGTGCCAGCAGCCGTACCTACGAGCAGTACTTC. This gives the protein CASSRTYEQYF.

This clone was detected only once. The CDR3 spells CASSNGQGNGDEQFF. The CDR3 DNA sequence: TGTGCCAGCAGCAATGGACAGGGCAACGGGGATGAGCAGTTCTTC. The genes are TRBV7-6 and TRBJ2-1, with 8 nucleotides matching TRBD1. V lost 5 bases and J lost 8; bases outside the gene matches: 11. The CDR3 has 15 amino acids. Germline V gene sequence: CDR1 SGHVS, CDR2 FNYEAQ.

This clone was counted between two and nine times. The chain couples TRBV19 to TRBJ1-4; tentative D call: TRBD1 (5 bases). The CDR3 length is 17 residues. Per germline, CDR1 LNHDA and CDR2 SQIVND (reference sequence). The ends were cut back, 4 bases at V and 0 bases at J, with 15 bases in the middle. CDR3 sequence: CASSNRQWSATNEKLFF. CDR3 bases: TGTGCCAGTAGTAACAGACAGTGGAGCGCAACTAATGAAAAACTGTTTTTT.

This chain joins TRBV11-2 and TRBJ1-1, with a tentative D call TRBD1 (5 bases). CDR3 length: 13 amino acids. V was cut by 5 bases and J by 2 bases, with 9 bases left in between. Germline V lookup: CDR1 SGHAT, CDR2 FQNNGV. In DNA form, the CDR3 reads TGTGCCAGCAGCGAGCAGGGAAACACTGAAGCTTTCTTT. This gives the protein CASSEQGNTEAFF.

This clone was seen only once. The chain is built from TRBV7-9 and TRBJ2-2, with TRBD2 matching 13 bases. Germline CDR1 and CDR2: SEHNR and FQNEAQ (reference sequence). With V trimmed by 5 bases and J by 6 bases, 6 bases remained unmatched. This CDR3 comprises 16 residues. For the CDR3, the DNA is TGTGCCAGCAGCCCCCGGACTAGCGGGAGCCCCGGGGAGCTGTTTTTT. Its translation is CASSPRTSGSPGELFF.